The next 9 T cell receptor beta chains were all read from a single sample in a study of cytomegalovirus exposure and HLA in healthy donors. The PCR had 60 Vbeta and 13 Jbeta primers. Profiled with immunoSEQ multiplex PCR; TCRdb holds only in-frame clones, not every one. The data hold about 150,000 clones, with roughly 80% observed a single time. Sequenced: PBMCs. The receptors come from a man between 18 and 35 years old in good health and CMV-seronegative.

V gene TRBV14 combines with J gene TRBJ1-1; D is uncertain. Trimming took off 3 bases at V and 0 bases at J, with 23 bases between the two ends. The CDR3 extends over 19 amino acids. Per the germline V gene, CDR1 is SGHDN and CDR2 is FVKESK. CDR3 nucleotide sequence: TGTGCCAGCAGCCACGACCCTAGCCGTCCTCGGTTCGTGAACACTGAAGCTTTCTTT. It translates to CASSHDPSRPRFVNTEAFF.

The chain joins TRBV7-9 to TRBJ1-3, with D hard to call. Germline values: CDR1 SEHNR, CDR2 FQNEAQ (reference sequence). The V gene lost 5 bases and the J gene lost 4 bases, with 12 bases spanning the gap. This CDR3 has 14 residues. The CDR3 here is CASSDTTRGNTIYF. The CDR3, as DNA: TGTGCCAGCAGCGACACAACTCGGGGAAACACCATATATTTT.

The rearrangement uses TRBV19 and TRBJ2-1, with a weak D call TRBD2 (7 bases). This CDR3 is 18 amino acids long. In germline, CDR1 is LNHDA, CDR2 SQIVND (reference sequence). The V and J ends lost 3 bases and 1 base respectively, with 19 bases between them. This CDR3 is CASSMARGGGPSYNEQFF. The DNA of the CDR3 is TGTGCCAGTAGTATGGCCCGAGGGGGAGGGCCTTCCTACAATGAGCAGTTCTTC. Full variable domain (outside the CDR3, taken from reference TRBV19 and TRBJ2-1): DGGITQSPKYLFRKEGQNVTLSCEQNLNHDAMYWYRQDPGQGLRLIYYSQIVNDFQKGDIAEGYSVSREKKESFPLTVTSAQKNPTAFYLCASSMARGGGPSYNEQFFGPGTRLTVL.

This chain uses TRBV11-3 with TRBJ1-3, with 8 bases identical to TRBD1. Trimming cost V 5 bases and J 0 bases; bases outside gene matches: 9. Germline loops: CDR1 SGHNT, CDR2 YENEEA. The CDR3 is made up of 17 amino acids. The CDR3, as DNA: TGTGCCAGCAGCCCGCGACAGGGGCGCGCCTCTGGAAACACCATATATTTT. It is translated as CASSPRQGRASGNTIYF.

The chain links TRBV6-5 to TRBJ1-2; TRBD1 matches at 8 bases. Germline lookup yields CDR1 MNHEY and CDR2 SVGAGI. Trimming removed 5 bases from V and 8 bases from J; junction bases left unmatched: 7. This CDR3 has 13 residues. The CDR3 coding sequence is TGTGCCAGCAGTGACCAGGGGGCAAGCGGCTACACCTTC. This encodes CASSDQGASGYTF.

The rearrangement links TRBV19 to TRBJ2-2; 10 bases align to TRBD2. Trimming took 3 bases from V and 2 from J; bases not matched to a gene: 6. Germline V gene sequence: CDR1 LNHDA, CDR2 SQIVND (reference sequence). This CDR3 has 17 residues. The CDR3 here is CASSIRAGGPNTGELFF. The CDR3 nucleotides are TGTGCCAGTAGTATCCGAGCGGGAGGGCCTAACACCGGGGAGCTGTTTTTT.

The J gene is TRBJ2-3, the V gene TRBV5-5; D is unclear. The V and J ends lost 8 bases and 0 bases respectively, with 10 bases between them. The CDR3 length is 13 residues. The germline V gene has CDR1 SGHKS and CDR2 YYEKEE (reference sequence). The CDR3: CASSEPSTDTQYF. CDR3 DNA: TGTGCCAGTTCTGAGCCTAGCACAGATACGCAGTATTTT.

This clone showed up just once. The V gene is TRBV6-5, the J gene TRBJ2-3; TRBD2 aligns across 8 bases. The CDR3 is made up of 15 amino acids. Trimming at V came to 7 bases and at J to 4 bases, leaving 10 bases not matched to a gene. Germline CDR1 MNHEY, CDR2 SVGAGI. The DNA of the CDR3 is TGTGCCAGCAACGCCCCCGGACTAGCCGCAGATACGCAGTATTTT. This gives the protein CASNAPGLAADTQYF.

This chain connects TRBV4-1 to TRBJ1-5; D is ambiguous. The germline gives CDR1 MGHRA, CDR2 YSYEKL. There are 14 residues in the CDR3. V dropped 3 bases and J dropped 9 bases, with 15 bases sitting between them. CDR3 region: CASSQPGSGWPQHF. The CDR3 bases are TGCGCCAGCAGCCAGCCGGGGTCCGGGTGGCCCCAGCATTTT.